The clone carrying this T cell receptor beta chain was found a few times. The antigen is unknown. TCRdb recomputed calls from the 5' RACE reads with MiXCR, one row per CDR3 protein. The data contain 620,000 or so distinct CDR3 sequences, about a sixth of them singletons. CDR3 length equals 14 residues. Trimming cost V 4 bases and J 5 bases; bases outside gene matches: 5. CDR1 is SGHNT and CDR2 is YYREEE in the germline V gene (reference sequence). These data are taken from a study of T cells after yellow fever vaccination. Study-wide results and caveats: Booster sampling recovered most clones from primary vaccination (roughly 96% CD4, over 75% CD8).

The chain is built from TRBV5-4 and TRBJ2-2, with 7 nucleotides matching TRBD1. Sequencing was performed on PBMCs, taken 5 to 6 days after the first yellow fever vaccination. The sequence derives from a young man who received the YFV17D yellow fever vaccine. The CDR3 loop is CASSPDRRTGELFF. In nucleotides, the CDR3 is TGTGCCAGCAGCCCGGACAGGCGAACCGGGGAGCTGTTTTTT.